This T cell receptor (beta chain) was found in a study of T cells in Graves' hyperthyroidism and ophthalmopathy. The V gene end was trimmed by 0 bases and the J gene end by 2 bases; junction bases not matched to a gene: 7. The CDR3 covers 17 residues. The germline V gene encodes CDR1 LGHDT and CDR2 YNNKEL (reference sequence). Authors of the study amplified TCR beta CDR3 regions from RNA transcripts. First-round RT-PCR of the TCR CDR3 relied on the HTBI primer set. TCRdb analysed the multiplex PCR reads with MiXCR anew, one entry per CDR3 protein. The sample lists roughly 740,000 distinct CDR3 sequences, roughly 17% occurring once. This clonotype appeared many times.

The specimen was blood. The chain combines TRBV3-1 with TRBJ2-5; 9 nucleotides match TRBD1. The clonotype originates from a man between 18 and 29 years old with Graves' hyperthyroidism. The CDR3 is CASSQDATGGTQETQYF. CDR3 nucleotides: TGTGCCAGCAGCCAAGATGCGACAGGGGGGACGCAAGAGACCCAGTACTTC.